This paragraph covers one T cell receptor beta chain sequence. This entry belongs to a study of control samples from healthy donors and cancer patients. The data were produced by immunoSEQ multiplex PCR, yet TCRdb's version contains in-frame clones alone and is incomplete. The data show fewer than 250,000 clones, 91% seen once. The V gene lost 7 bases and the J gene lost 0 bases, with 13 bases spanning the gap. Germline values: CDR1 MNHEY, CDR2 SVGAGI. This CDR3 is 15 amino acids long. The sequenced sample consisted of blood. The source is a man aged 25 to 40 in good health. The chain couples TRBV6-5 to TRBJ2-1; D is ambiguous. CDR3 DNA sequence: TGTGCCAGCACTACTACACGGAGCTCCTACAATGAGCAGTTCTTC. Residues: CASTTTRSSYNEQFF.